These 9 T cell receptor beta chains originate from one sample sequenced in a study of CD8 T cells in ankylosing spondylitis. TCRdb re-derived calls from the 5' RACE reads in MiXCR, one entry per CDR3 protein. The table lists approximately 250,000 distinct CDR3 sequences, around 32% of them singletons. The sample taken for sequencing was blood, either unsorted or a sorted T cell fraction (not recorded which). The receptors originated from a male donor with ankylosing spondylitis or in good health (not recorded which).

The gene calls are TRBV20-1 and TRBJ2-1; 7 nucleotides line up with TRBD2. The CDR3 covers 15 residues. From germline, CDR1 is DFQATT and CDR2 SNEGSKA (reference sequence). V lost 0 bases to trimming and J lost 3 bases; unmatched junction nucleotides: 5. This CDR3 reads CSARENGGIYNEQFF. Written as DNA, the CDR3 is TGCAGTGCTAGAGAGAACGGGGGGATCTACAATGAGCAGTTCTTC.

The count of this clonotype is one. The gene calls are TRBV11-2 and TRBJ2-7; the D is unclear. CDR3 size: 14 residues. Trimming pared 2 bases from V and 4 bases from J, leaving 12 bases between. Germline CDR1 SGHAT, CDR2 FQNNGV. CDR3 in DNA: TGTGCCAGCAGCTTATCGCCGGTGGGTTACGAGCAGTACTTC. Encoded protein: CASSLSPVGYEQYF.

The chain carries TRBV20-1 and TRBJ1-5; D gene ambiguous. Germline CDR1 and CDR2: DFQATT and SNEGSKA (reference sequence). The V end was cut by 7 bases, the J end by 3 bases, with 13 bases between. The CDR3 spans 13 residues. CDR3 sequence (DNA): TGCAGTGGTAGCCCGGGGATCAATCAGCCCCAGCATTTT. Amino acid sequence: CSGSPGINQPQHF.

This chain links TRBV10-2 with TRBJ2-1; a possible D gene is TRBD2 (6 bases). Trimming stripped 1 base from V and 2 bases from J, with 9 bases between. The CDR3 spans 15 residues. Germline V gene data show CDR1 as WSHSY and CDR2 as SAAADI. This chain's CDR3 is CASSEWGRPYNEQFF. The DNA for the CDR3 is TGCGCCAGCAGTGAGTGGGGGAGGCCCTACAATGAGCAGTTCTTC.

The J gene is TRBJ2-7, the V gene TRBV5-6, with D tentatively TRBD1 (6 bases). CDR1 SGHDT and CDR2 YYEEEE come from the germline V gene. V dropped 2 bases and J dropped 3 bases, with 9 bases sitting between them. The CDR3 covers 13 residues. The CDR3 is CASSFQGNYEQYF. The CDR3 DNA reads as TGTGCCAGCAGCTTTCAGGGGAACTACGAGCAGTACTTC. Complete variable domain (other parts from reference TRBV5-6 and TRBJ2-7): DAGVTQSPTHLIKTRGQQVTLRCSPKSGHDTVSWYQQALGQGPQFIFQYYEEEERQRGNFPDRFSGHQFPNYSSELNVNALLLGDSALYLCASSFQGNYEQYFGPGTRLTVT.

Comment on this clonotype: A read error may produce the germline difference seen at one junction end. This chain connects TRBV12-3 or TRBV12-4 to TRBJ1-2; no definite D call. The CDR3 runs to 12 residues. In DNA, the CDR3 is TGTGCCAGCAGCCAAGGACCCCGCCGAATGAACTTC. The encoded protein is CASSQGPRRMNF.

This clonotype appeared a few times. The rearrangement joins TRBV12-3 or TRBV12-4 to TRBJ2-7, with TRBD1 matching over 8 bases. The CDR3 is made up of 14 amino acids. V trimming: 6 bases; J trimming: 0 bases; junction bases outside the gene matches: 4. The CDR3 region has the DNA TGTGCCAGCAGCAGACAGGGGATCTCCTACGAGCAGTACTTC. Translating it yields CASSRQGISYEQYF.

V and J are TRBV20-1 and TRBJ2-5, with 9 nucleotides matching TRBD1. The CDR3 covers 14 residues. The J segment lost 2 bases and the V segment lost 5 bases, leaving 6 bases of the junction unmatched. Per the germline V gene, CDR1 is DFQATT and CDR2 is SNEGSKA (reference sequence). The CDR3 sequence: CSAGHRGQQETQYF. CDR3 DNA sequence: TGCAGTGCTGGACACAGGGGGCAACAAGAGACCCAGTACTTC.

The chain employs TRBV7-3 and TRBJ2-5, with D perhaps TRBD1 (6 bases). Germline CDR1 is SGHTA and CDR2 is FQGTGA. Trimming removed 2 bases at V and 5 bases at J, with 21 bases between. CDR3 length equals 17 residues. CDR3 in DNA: TGTGCCAGCAGCTTAGGTGGAAGAGGGGGAAATGTTGAGACCCAGTACTTC. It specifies CASSLGGRGGNVETQYF.